Listed below are T cell receptor beta chains from one sample, sequenced in a study of cytomegalovirus exposure and HLA in healthy donors. TCRdb keeps only in-frame clones here, not all; method: immunoSEQ multiplex PCR. In the table there are fewer than 120,000 clones, 70% to 90% of which are singletons. The source material was PBMCs. These receptors were collected from a woman aged 30 to 39 in good health and CMV-seropositive. The CDR3 runs from the conserved cysteine through the conserved F or W. D genes are given only for firm matches. Clone size is given for some rows only: seen once, a few or many times, or a class if the clone is expanded.

d_call,j_call,clone_size,v_call,cdr3_nt,cdr3_aa
-,TRBJ2-2,few,TRBV12-5,TGTGCTAGTGGTTTGGTACTAAGAGTGTGGACCGGGGAGCTGTTTTTT,CASGLVLRVWTGELFF
TRBD2,TRBJ2-7,-,TRBV7-2,TGTGCCAGCAGTAAGCGGGGGGTCTACGAGCAGTACTTC,CASSKRGVYEQYF
TRBD2,TRBJ2-2,-,TRBV29-1,TGCAGCGTACGACTAGCGGGAAACACCGGGGAGCTGTTTTTT,CSVRLAGNTGELFF
TRBD1,TRBJ1-2,-,TRBV6-5,TGTGCCACCTTAGAACAGGGGGCTGCGGATGGCTACACCTTC,CATLEQGAADGYTF
-,TRBJ1-2,-,TRBV19,TGTGCCAGTAGTATGACAGGACTCTATGGCTACACCTTC,CASSMTGLYGYTF
-,TRBJ2-5,-,TRBV7-2,TGTGCCAGCAGCTTAGATCGACAGGGAGGGACCCAGTACTTC,CASSLDRQGGTQYF
-,TRBJ2-7,-,TRBV5-6,TGTGCCAGCAGCTTGACCTGGACAGTCGAGCAGTACTTC,CASSLTWTVEQYF
TRBD1,TRBJ1-3,-,TRBV7-9,TGTGCCAGCAGCTTAGGCTCACAGGGGGCAGGAAACACCATATATTTT,CASSLGSQGAGNTIYF
TRBD1,TRBJ2-2,many,TRBV18,TGTGCCAGCTCACCGCTACTCGGACAGGGTACCGGGGAGCTGTTTTTT,CASSPLLGQGTGELFF
TRBD1,TRBJ2-5,-,TRBV6-1,TGTGCCAGCAGTGTGGGACAGGGACAGCAAGAGACCCAGTACTTC,CASSVGQGQQETQYF
-,TRBJ2-3,-,TRBV13,TGTGCCAGCAGCCGCGTTGGGGCGCTCACAGATACGCAGTATTTT,CASSRVGALTDTQYF
TRBD1,TRBJ1-2,-,TRBV5-6,TGTGCCAGCAGCTTAGTGGGACAGGGCTATGGCTACACCTTC,CASSLVGQGYGYTF
-,TRBJ2-1,-,TRBV7-2,TGTGCCAGCAGGGCGGACAACAATGAGCAGTTCTTC,CASRADNNEQFF
TRBD1,TRBJ1-6,-,TRBV5-8,TGTGCCAGCAGCTTAGGGGGCGATTCACCCCTCCACTTT,CASSLGGDSPLHF
-,TRBJ2-1,-,TRBV4-3,TGCGCCAGCAGCCGAGACCCGCGGGGCTACAATGAGCAGTTCTTC,CASSRDPRGYNEQFF
TRBD2,TRBJ2-5,-,TRBV5-4,TGTGCCAGCAGCTTGGTAGCGGGAGTAGGCCAAGAGACCCAGTACTTC,CASSLVAGVGQETQYF
TRBD1,TRBJ1-1,-,TRBV27,TGTGCCAGCAGTTTTAGACAGGGGCCGGAGTTGAACACTGAAGCTTTCTTT,CASSFRQGPELNTEAFF